The text below deals with one TCR beta chain. Clones were read by immunoSEQ multiplex PCR, and TCRdb kept only the in-frame ones, dropping some. The sample has approximately 23,000 clones, approximately 79% seen once. The data originate from a study of sequential checkpoint blockade in melanoma. Study-wide context: Arm A got nivolumab then ipilimumab; arm B the reverse, 1:1. Each arm's sequence ended with maintenance nivolumab.

Stated treatment: randomized to nivolumab then ipilimumab (arm A) or the reverse (arm B). None of the patients previously received DNA-damaging chemotherapy. Sorted cells were live CD3+CD8+, lacking CD19 and CD56, from PBMCs. Germline V gives CDR1 MDHEN, CDR2 SYDVKM. V was clipped by 0 bases and J by 7 bases, with 10 bases between them. The CDR3 spans 13 residues. The origin of this receptor is a human donor with melanoma. V gene TRBV28 combines with J gene TRBJ2-7; weak D call: TRBD2 (5 bases). Sequencing used CD8+ T cells sorted from blood (inferred from file names), obtained from a patient given nivolumab and ipilimumab in sequence. The CDR3 DNA reads TGTGCCAGCAGTTTATGGAGGGATGGGGAGCAGTACTTC. Amino acids: CASSLWRDGEQYF.